The next 4 T cell receptor beta chains were all read from a single sample in a study of early T cells in non-severe SARS-CoV-2 infection. TCRdb itself ran the 5' RACE reads through MiXCR, one entry per CDR3 protein. The sample lists approximately 65,000 distinct CDR3 sequences, around 13% occurring once. The specimen was whole blood. The receptors were sampled from an adult who was a healthcare worker with PCR-confirmed SARS-CoV-2 infection or an uninfected control (not recorded which).

About this clonotype: A much bigger clone sits one base away, suggesting this may be a read error. The chain carries TRBV29-1 and TRBJ1-4; D is undetermined. The CDR3 runs to 14 residues. In germline, CDR1 is SQVTM, CDR2 ANQGSEA. The CDR3 sequence: CSVAVPPSDEILFF. The CDR3 nucleotides read TGCAGCGTTGCGGTCCCTCCGTCGGATGAAATACTGTTTTTT.

The J gene is TRBJ2-7, the V gene TRBV5-1, with 9 bases identical to TRBD1. After removal of 4 bases from V and 3 bases from J, the junction contained 11 bases not matched to a gene. Looked up from germline, CDR1 is SGHRS and CDR2 is YFSETQ. The CDR3 spans 16 residues. This CDR3 reads CASSPYPGQGLYEQYF. The CDR3 DNA sequence: TGCGCCAGCAGCCCGTACCCGGGACAGGGACTCTACGAGCAGTACTTC.

This sequence joins TRBV5-1 and TRBJ2-7; D may be TRBD1 or TRBD2 (6 bases each). The CDR3 spans 14 residues. The V gene's germline CDR1 is SGHRS and CDR2 YFSETQ. V was trimmed by 0 bases and J by 3 bases, leaving 10 bases between them. CDR3 protein: CASSLVGGDYEQYF. CDR3 sequence (DNA): TGCGCCAGCAGCTTGGTGGGGGGCGACTACGAGCAGTACTTC. The whole variable domain, remainder taken from reference TRBV5-1 and TRBJ2-7, is KAGVTQTPRYLIKTRGQQVTLSCSPISGHRSVSWYQQTPGQGLQFLFEYFSETQRNKGNFPGRFSGRQFSNSRSEMNVSTLELGDSALYLCASSLVGGDYEQYFGPGTRLTVT.

This sequence joins TRBV10-3 and TRBJ2-7, with 7 bases that match TRBD1. Germline V gene data show CDR1 as ENHRY and CDR2 as SYGVKD. J lost 3 bases, V lost 6 bases, and 8 bases had no gene match. There are 14 residues in the CDR3. The CDR3 sequence is CAISGTDGNYEQYF. The CDR3, as DNA: TGTGCCATCAGCGGGACAGACGGGAACTACGAGCAGTACTTC.